This T cell receptor (beta chain) was recovered during a study of T cell responses to AZD1222 COVID-19 vaccine. Study summary: Both about-4-week and about-12-week second-dose recipients were combined.

Overall study findings and caveats: After two AZD1222 doses, spike-specific TCR breadth and depth rose versus day 0. Targets within unmutated variant regions were reportedly found for nearly half of spike-specific TCRs.

Germline V lookup: CDR1 SGHTA, CDR2 FQGNSA. The CDR3 loop spans 18 amino acids. Here immunoSEQ multiplex PCR was the method, and the copy in TCRdb shows in-frame clones only, minus some. The sample has more than 85,000 clones, over 80% seen once. Of note for this clone: Its antigen is still unknown. An end of the junction does not agree with germline; a read error may underlie this.

The chain uses TRBV7-2 and TRBJ2-1; 7 nucleotides align to TRBD2. This TCR was recovered from an adult in good health. The starting material was peripheral blood, obtained on day 0 of AZD1222 vaccination. CDR3 sequence reads: CASRSPRQRGYSYNKQFF. CDR3 bases: TGTGCCAGCAGGTCTCCCAGGCAGCGGGGATATTCCTACAATAAGCAGTTCTTC.